This entry is about one TCR beta chain. Its antigen is not known. The CDR3 covers 17 residues. The trim removed 0 bases at V and 0 bases at J, leaving 8 bases unmatched. Germline V gene sequence: CDR1 SEHNR, CDR2 FQNEAQ (reference sequence). Use of 60 Vbeta and 13 Jbeta primers characterized the PCR. Clones were sequenced by immunoSEQ multiplex PCR, and TCRdb holds only the in-frame ones, with some missing. The sample consists of more than 100,000 clones, 55% to 65% of them appearing once. The record originates from a study of cytomegalovirus exposure and HLA in healthy donors. Study results and limitations: Across donors, presence/absence analyses took sequencing depth to be roughly uniform. Within the data, a cluster of highly shared sequence variants was likely a sequencing artifact. The study had only CMV serostatus as immune exposure information.

This receptor was taken from a man between 35 and 55 years old in good health and CMV-seropositive. The specimen sequenced was PBMCs. The chain links TRBV7-9 to TRBJ2-7, with 7 bases lining up with TRBD2. In DNA form, the CDR3 reads TGTGCCAGCAGCTTAGCGCCGGGACTATCCCTCTCCTACGAGCAGTACTTC. Protein product: CASSLAPGLSLSYEQYF. Drawing the rest from reference TRBV7-9 and TRBJ2-7, the complete variable domain is DTGVSQNPRHKITKRGQNVTFRCDPISEHNRLYWYRQTLGQGPEFLTYFQNEAQLEKSRLLSDRFSAERPKGSFSTLEIQRTEQGDSAMYLCASSLAPGLSLSYEQYFGPGTRLTVT.